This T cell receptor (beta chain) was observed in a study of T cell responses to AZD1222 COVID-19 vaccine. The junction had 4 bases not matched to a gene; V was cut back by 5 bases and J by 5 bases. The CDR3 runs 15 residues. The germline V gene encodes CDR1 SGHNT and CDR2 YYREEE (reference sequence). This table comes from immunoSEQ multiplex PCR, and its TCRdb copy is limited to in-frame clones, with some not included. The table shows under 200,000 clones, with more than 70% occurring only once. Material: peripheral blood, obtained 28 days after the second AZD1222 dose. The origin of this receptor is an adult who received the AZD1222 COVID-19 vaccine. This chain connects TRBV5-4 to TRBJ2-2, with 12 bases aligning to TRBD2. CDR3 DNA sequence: TGTGCCAGCAGTTCGACTAGCGGGAGAACCGGGGAGCTGTTTTTT. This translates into CASSSTSGRTGELFF.